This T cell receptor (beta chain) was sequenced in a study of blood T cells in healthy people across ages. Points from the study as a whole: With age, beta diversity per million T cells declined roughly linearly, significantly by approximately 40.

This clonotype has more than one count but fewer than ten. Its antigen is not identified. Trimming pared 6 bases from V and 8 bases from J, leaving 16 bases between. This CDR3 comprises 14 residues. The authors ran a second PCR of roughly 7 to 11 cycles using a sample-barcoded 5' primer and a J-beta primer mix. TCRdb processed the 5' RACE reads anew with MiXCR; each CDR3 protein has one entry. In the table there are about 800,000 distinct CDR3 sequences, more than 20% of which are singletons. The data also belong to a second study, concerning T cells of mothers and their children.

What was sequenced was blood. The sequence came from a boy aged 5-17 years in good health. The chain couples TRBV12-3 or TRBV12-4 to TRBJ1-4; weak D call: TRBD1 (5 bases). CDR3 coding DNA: TGTGCCAGCAGCCCCATGAGGTGGGGGGAAAAACTGTTTTTT. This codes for CASSPMRWGEKLFF.